Each of the 11 T cell receptor beta chains below was sequenced from the same sample in a study of blood T cell repertoires in COVID-19. Using immunoSEQ multiplex PCR, the repertoire was profiled, and TCRdb retains in-frame clones only, with some absent. Of roughly 29,000 clones detected, roughly 80% appear once; the ten largest clones hold 15% to 20%. Sequenced input: peripheral blood. The receptor set was obtained from a woman in her fifties or sixties with acute or convalescent COVID-19.

This sequence joins TRBV2 and TRBJ2-7; D is perhaps TRBD1 (6 bases). Germline-derived CDR1 and CDR2 are SNHLY and FYNNEI. V dropped 3 bases and J dropped 5 bases, with 11 bases sitting between them. This CDR3 contains 13 residues. CDR3 sequence: CASSDRGVNEQYF. The CDR3 DNA is TGTGCCAGCAGTGACAGGGGTGTCAACGAGCAGTACTTC. The whole variable domain, remainder taken from reference TRBV2 and TRBJ2-7, is EPEVTQTPSHQVTQMGQEVILRCVPISNHLYFYWYRQILGQKVEFLVSFYNNEISEKSEIFDDQFSVERPDGSNFTLKIRSTKLEDSAMYFCASSDRGVNEQYFGPGTRLTVT.

The gene calls are TRBV2 and TRBJ1-4, with D hard to call. The CDR3 extends over 13 amino acids. The V end was cut by 1 base, the J end by 5 bases, with 5 bases between. Germline V lookup: CDR1 SNHLY, CDR2 FYNNEI. The CDR3 loop is CASSEGQNEKLFF. The CDR3 DNA reads TGTGCCAGCAGTGAAGGGCAAAATGAAAAACTGTTTTTT.

The chain recombines TRBV5-1 with TRBJ1-1, with D possibly TRBD1 on 6 matching bases. Germline lookup yields CDR1 SGHRS and CDR2 YFSETQ. This CDR3 has 14 residues. Trimming took off 1 base at V and 1 base at J, with 8 bases between the two ends. The CDR3 DNA sequence: TGCGCCAGCAGCTTGACAGGGCAGAACACTGAAGCTTTCTTT. This translates into CASSLTGQNTEAFF.

J is TRBJ1-1 and V is TRBV28, with a possible D match to TRBD1 (5 bases). Trimming cost V 6 bases and J 2 bases, with 13 bases left between them. Germline CDR1 is MDHEN and CDR2 is SYDVKM. This CDR3 has 14 residues. The CDR3 DNA follows: TGTGCCAGCAGACACCCGACAGTTAACACTGAAGCTTTCTTT. It specifies CASRHPTVNTEAFF.

About this clone: Germline is not matched at one junction end, which may reflect a read error. The chain employs TRBV27 and TRBJ1-5; D may be TRBD1 (5 bases). From germline, CDR1 is MNHEY and CDR2 SMNVEV (reference sequence). The CDR3 is 16 residues long. The CDR3 coding sequence is TGTGCCAGCAGCCAAATTGGGGCTGCTGGAAATCTGCCCCAGCATTTT. It encodes CASSQIGAAGNLPQHF.

This clone was observed once. The V gene is TRBV7-9, the J gene TRBJ1-2; possibly TRBD1 for D (5 bases). The CDR3 length is 14 residues. V lost 0 bases and J 4 bases, leaving 9 bases between the germline ends. CDR1 is SEHNR, CDR2 FQNEAQ, per germline (reference sequence). CDR3 in DNA: TGTGCCAGCAGCTTAGCAGACAGTCGCTATGGCTACACCTTC. Its translation: CASSLADSRYGYTF. The full variable domain, in which reference TRBV7-9 and TRBJ1-2 provide the parts outside the CDR3, is DTGVSQNPRHKITKRGQNVTFRCDPISEHNRLYWYRQTLGQGPEFLTYFQNEAQLEKSRLLSDRFSAERPKGSFSTLEIQRTEQGDSAMYLCASSLADSRYGYTFGSGTRLTVV.

The rearrangement joins TRBV4-1 to TRBJ2-7; perhaps TRBD1 as D (5 bases). The CDR3 loop spans 14 amino acids. CDR1 MGHRA and CDR2 YSYEKL come from the germline V gene. The V end was cut by 1 base, the J end by 1 base, with 8 bases between. The CDR3: CASSQGAGSYEQYF. The CDR3, as DNA: TGCGCCAGCAGCCAAGGGGCAGGGTCCTACGAGCAGTACTTC.

The genes are TRBV28 and TRBJ2-2, with D possibly TRBD2 on 6 matching bases. The germline V gene has CDR1 MDHEN and CDR2 SYDVKM. The CDR3 is 16 residues long. V was pared by 1 base and J by 4 bases, with 13 bases between. The CDR3: CASSLLGGVGTGELFF. The CDR3 DNA reads TGTGCCAGCAGTTTATTAGGCGGGGTGGGCACCGGGGAGCTGTTTTTT.

The chain has TRBV19 and TRBJ1-2; no reliable D call. CDR3 length: 14 residues. With 3 bases removed from V and 6 bases from J, the gap between germline ends came to 14 bases. Germline V gene sequence: CDR1 LNHDA, CDR2 SQIVND (reference sequence). The CDR3 nucleotides are TGTGCCAGTAGTATCACGTCAGCGAGGCATGGCTACACCTTC. Amino acid sequence: CASSITSARHGYTF.

The chain uses TRBV11-2 and TRBJ1-1; 7 bases are shared with TRBD1. The CDR3 has 18 amino acids. Germline CDR1 reads SGHAT; CDR2 reads FQNNGV. V was pared by 1 base and J by 2 bases, with 13 bases of the junction left unmatched. This chain's CDR3 is CASSLARGMVSVNTEAFF. As DNA, the CDR3 is TGTGCCAGCAGCTTAGCCAGGGGGATGGTTAGCGTCAACACTGAAGCTTTCTTT.

The rearrangement uses TRBV9 and TRBJ1-2; 9 bases are shared with TRBD1. The ends lost 3 bases at V and 7 bases at J; junction bases unmatched: 22. Germline CDR1 is SGDLS and CDR2 is YYNGEE. The CDR3 spans 19 residues. DNA of the CDR3: TGTGCCAGCAGCGCCCGGCCGGGACCCGGGGACAGGGATGGCCCTGGCTACACCTTC. It translates to CASSARPGPGDRDGPGYTF.